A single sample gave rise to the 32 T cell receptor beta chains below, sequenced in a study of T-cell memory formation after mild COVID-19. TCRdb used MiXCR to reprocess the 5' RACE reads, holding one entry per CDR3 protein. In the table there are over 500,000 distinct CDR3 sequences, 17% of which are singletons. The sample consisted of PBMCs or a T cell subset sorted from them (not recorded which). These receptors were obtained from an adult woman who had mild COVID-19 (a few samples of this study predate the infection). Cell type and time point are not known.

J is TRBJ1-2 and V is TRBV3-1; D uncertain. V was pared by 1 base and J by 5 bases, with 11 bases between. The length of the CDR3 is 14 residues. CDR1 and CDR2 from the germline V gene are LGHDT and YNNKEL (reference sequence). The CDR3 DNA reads TGTGCCAGCAGCCAAGTGGCAGGAACGTATGGCTACACCTTC. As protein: CASSQVAGTYGYTF. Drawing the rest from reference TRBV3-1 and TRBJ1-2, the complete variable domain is DTAVSQTPKYLVTQMGNDKSIKCEQNLGHDTMYWYKQDSKKFLKIMFSYNNKELIINETVPNRFSPKSPDKAHLNLHINSLELGDSAVYFCASSQVAGTYGYTFGSGTRLTVV.

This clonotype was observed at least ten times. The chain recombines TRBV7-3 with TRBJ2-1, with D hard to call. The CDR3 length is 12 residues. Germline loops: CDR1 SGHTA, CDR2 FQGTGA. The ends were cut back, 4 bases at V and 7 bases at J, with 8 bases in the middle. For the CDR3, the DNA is TGTGCCAGCAGCTCGGCAAATAATGAGCAGTTCTTC. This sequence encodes CASSSANNEQFF.

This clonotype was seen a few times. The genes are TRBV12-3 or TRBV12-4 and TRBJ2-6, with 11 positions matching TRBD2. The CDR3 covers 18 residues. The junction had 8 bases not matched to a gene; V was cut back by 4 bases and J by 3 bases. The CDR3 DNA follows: TGTGCCAGCAGTTCCCCGGGACTAGCGGTCTTTGGGGCCAACGTCCTGACTTTC. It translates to CASSSPGLAVFGANVLTF.

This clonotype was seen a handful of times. This CDR3 reads CASSGRTSGRTDTQYF. The CDR3, as DNA: TGTGCCAGCAGTGGCAGGACTAGCGGGAGGACAGATACGCAGTATTTT. The chain employs TRBV6-5 and TRBJ2-3; 14 positions match TRBD2. Germline values: CDR1 MNHEY, CDR2 SVGAGI. This CDR3 contains 16 residues. Trimming at V came to 5 bases and at J to 3 bases, leaving 4 bases not matched to a gene.

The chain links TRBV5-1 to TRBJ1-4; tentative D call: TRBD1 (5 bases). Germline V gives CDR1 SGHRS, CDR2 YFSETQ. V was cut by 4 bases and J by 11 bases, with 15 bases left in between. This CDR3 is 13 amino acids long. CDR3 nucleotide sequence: TGCGCCAGCAGCCCACCAGACAGCGGGAAACTGTTTTTT. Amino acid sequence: CASSPPDSGKLFF.

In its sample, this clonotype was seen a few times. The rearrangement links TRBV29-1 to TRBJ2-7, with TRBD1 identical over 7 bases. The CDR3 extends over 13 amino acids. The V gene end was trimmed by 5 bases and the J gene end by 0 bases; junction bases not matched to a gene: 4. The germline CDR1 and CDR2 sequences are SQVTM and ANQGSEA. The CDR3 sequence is CSVTGDSSYEQYF. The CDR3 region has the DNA TGCAGCGTTACAGGGGACAGCTCCTACGAGCAGTACTTC.

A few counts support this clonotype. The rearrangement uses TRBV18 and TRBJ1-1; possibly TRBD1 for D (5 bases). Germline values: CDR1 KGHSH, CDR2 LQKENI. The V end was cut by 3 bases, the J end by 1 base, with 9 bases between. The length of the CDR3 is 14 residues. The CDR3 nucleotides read TGTGCCAGCTCACCTGACAGTCGGAACACTGAAGCTTTCTTT. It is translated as CASSPDSRNTEAFF.

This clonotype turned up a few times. In nucleotides, the CDR3 is TGCAGCGTTGACGTCGGAGGGCCTGAAGCTTTCTTT. This encodes CSVDVGGPEAFF. V gene TRBV29-1 combines with J gene TRBJ1-1; no clear D gene. V shed 3 bases and J shed 6 bases, with 11 bases lying between them. Germline V gene lookup returns CDR1 SQVTM and CDR2 ANQGSEA. This CDR3 has 12 amino acids.

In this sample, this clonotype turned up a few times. The CDR3 bases are TGTGCCACCAGTACGGACAGGGTCCTAGAGACCCAGTACTTC. Its translation is CATSTDRVLETQYF. This chain links TRBV24-1 with TRBJ2-5, with TRBD1 identical over 8 bases. CDR1 is KGHDR and CDR2 is SFDVKD in the germline V gene. The V segment lost 6 bases and the J segment 4 bases; nucleotides outside the gene matches: 6. This CDR3 has 14 residues.

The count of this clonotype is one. CDR3 DNA sequence: TGTGCCACCAGTGATCCGAGCGGGGGGGCTTGGGATACGCAGTATTTT. It encodes CATSDPSGGAWDTQYF. The chain is built from TRBV24-1 and TRBJ2-3, with 10 bases lining up with TRBD2. CDR1 is KGHDR and CDR2 is SFDVKD in the germline V gene. The CDR3 runs to 16 residues. After removal of 3 bases from V and 6 bases from J, the junction contained 8 bases not matched to a gene.

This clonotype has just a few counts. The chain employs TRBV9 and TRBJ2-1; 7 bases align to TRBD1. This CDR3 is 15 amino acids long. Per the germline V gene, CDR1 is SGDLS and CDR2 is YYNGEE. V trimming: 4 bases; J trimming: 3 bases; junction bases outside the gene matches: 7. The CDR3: CASSSPGQLYNEQFF. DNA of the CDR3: TGTGCCAGCAGCTCTCCGGGACAGCTCTACAATGAGCAGTTCTTC. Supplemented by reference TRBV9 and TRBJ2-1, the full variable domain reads DSGVTQTPKHLITATGQRVTLRCSPRSGDLSVYWYQQSLDQGLQFLIQYYNGEERAKGNILERFSAQQFPDLHSELNLSSLELGDSALYFCASSSPGQLYNEQFFGPGTRLTVL.

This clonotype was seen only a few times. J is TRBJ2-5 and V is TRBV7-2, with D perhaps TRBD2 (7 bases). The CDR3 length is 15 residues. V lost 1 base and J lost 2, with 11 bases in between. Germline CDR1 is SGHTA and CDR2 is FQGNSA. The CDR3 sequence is CASSLVGGLQETQYF. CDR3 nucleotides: TGTGCCAGCAGCTTAGTAGGGGGACTACAAGAGACCCAGTACTTC.

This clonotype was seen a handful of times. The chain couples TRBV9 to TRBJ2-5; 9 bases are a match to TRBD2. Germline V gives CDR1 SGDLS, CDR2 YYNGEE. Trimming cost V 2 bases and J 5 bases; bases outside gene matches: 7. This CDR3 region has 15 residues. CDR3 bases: TGTGCCAGCAGCGTTGGACTAGCGATGTGGGAGACCCAGTACTTC. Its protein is CASSVGLAMWETQYF.

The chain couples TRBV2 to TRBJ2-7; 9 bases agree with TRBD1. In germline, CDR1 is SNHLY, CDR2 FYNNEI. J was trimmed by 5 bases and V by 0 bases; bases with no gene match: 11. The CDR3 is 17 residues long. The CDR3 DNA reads TGTGCCAGCAGTGAAGCTTCGGGACAGGGTTACAACCACGAGCAGTACTTC. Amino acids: CASSEASGQGYNHEQYF. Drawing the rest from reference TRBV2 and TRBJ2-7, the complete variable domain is EPEVTQTPSHQVTQMGQEVILRCVPISNHLYFYWYRQILGQKVEFLVSFYNNEISEKSEIFDDQFSVERPDGSNFTLKIRSTKLEDSAMYFCASSEASGQGYNHEQYFGPGTRLTVT.

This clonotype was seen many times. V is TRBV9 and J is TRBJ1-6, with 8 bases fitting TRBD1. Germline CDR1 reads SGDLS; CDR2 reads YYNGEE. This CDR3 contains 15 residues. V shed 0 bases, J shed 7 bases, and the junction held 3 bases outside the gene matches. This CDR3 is CASSVGTGFNSPLHF. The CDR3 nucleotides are TGTGCCAGCAGCGTAGGGACAGGGTTCAATTCACCCCTCCACTTT.

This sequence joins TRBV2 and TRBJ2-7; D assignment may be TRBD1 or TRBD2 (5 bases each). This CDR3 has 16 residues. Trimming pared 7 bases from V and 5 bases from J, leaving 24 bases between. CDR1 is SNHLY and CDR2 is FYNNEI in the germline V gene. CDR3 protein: CASKVQTGTRGHEQYF. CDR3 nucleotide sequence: TGTGCCAGCAAGGTTCAGACCGGGACCCGGGGTCACGAGCAGTACTTC.

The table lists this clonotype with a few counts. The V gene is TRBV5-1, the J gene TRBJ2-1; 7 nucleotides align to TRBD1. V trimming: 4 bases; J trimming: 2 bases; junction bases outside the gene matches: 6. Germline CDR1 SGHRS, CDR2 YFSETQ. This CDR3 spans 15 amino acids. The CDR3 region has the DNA TGCGCCAGCAGCCTGTGGACAGGTCCCTACAATGAGCAGTTCTTC. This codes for CASSLWTGPYNEQFF.

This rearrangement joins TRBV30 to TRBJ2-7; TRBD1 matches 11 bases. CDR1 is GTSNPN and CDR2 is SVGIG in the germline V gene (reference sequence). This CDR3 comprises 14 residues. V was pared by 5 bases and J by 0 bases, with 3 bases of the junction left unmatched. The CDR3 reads CAWSGTGGSYEQYF. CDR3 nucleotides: TGTGCCTGGTCCGGGACAGGGGGCTCCTACGAGCAGTACTTC.

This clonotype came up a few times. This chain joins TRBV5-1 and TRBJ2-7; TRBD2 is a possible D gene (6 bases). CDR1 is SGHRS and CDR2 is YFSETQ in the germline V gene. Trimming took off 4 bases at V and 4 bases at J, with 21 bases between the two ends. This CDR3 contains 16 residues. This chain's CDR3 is CASSRFGGNTLYEQYF. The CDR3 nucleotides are TGCGCCAGCAGCCGTTTCGGCGGGAACACTTTATACGAGCAGTACTTC.

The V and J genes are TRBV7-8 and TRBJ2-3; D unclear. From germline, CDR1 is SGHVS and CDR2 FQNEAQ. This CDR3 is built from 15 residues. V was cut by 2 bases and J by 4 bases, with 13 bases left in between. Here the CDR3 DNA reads TGTGCCAGCAGCTTATTTGGTAGTGTCGCAGATACGCAGTATTTT. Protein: CASSLFGSVADTQYF.

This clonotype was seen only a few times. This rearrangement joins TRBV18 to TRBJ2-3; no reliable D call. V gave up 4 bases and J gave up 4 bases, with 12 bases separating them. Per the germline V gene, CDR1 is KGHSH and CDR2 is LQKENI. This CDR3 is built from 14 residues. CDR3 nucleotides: TGTGCCAGCTCACGAATGCTAGACGCAGATACGCAGTATTTT. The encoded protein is CASSRMLDADTQYF.

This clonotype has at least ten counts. The CDR3: CASSPQTTGRNEKLFF. For the CDR3, the DNA is TGTGCCAGCAGCCCGCAAACTACGGGGCGAAATGAAAAACTGTTTTTT. The chain has TRBV3-1 and TRBJ1-4; possible D gene TRBD1, 5 bases. Trimming took 4 bases from V and 5 from J, leaving 17 bases between them. The CDR3 has 16 residues. Germline assignment: CDR1 LGHDT and CDR2 YNNKEL (reference sequence).

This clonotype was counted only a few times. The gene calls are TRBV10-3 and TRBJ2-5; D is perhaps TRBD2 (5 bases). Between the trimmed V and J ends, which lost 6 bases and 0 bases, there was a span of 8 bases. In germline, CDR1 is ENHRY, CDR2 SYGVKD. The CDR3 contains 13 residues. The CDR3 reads CAISGLDQETQYF. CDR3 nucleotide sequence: TGTGCCATCAGCGGACTGGACCAAGAGACCCAGTACTTC.

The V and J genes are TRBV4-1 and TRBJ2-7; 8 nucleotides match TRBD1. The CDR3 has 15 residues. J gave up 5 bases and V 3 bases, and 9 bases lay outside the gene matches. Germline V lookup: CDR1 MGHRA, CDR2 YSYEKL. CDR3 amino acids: CASSHPRTGIHEQYF. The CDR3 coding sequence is TGCGCCAGCAGCCACCCCAGGACAGGGATCCACGAGCAGTACTTC.

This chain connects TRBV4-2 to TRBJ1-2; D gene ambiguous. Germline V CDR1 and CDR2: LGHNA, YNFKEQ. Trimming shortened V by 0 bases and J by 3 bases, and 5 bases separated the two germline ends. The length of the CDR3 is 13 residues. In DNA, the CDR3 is TGTGCCAGCAGCCAAGAGTTGGACTATGGCTACACCTTC. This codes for CASSQELDYGYTF.

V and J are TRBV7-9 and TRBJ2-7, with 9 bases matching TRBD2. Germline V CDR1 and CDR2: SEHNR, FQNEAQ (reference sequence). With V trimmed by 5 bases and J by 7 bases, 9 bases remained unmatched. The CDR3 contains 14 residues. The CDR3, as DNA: TGTGCCAGCAGCCCCGGGACTAGCCGTCCAGAGCAGTACTTC. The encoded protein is CASSPGTSRPEQYF. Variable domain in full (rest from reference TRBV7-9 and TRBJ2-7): DTGVSQNPRHKITKRGQNVTFRCDPISEHNRLYWYRQTLGQGPEFLTYFQNEAQLEKSRLLSDRFSAERPKGSFSTLEIQRTEQGDSAMYLCASSPGTSRPEQYFGPGTRLTVT.

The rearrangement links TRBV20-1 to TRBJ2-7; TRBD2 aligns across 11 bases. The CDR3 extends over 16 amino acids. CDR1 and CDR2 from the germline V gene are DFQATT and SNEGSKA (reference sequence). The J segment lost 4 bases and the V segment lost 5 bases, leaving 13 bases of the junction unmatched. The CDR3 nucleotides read TGCAGTGCTGACGGGCCGACTAGCGGGGTAGAGTACGAGCAGTACTTC. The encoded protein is CSADGPTSGVEYEQYF.

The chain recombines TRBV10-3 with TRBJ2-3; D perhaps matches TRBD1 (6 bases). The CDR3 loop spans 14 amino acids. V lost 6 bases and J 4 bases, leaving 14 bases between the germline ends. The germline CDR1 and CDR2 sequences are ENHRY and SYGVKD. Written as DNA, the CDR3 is TGTGCCATCAGCCCGACAGGTGAGCCAGATACGCAGTATTTT. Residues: CAISPTGEPDTQYF.

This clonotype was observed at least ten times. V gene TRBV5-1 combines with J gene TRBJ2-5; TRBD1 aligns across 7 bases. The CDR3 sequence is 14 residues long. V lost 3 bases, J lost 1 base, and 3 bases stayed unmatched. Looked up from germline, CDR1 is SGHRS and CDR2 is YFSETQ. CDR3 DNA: TGCGCCAGCAGCTCTGACAGGGTCCAAGAGACCCAGTACTTC. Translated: CASSSDRVQETQYF.

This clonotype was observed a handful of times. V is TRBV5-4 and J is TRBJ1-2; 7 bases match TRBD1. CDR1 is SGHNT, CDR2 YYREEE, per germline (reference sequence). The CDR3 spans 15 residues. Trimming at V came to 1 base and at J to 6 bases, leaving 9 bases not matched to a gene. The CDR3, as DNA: TGTGCCAGCAGCTTGCCGGCAGGGGGTCGGGATGGCTACACCTTC. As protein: CASSLPAGGRDGYTF.

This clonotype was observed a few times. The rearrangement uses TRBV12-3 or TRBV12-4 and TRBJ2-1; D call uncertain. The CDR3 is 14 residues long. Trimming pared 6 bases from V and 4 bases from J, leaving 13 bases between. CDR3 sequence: CASSPGLIYNEQFF. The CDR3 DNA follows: TGTGCCAGCAGCCCTGGGTTAATTTACAATGAGCAGTTCTTC.

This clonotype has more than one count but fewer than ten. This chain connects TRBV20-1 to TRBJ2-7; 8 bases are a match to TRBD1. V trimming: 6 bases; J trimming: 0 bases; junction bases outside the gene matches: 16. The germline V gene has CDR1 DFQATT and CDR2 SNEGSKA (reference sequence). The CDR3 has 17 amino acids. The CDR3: CSARGPPGTGGSYEQYF. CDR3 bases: TGCAGTGCGCGGGGACCTCCGGGGACAGGCGGCTCCTACGAGCAGTACTTC.